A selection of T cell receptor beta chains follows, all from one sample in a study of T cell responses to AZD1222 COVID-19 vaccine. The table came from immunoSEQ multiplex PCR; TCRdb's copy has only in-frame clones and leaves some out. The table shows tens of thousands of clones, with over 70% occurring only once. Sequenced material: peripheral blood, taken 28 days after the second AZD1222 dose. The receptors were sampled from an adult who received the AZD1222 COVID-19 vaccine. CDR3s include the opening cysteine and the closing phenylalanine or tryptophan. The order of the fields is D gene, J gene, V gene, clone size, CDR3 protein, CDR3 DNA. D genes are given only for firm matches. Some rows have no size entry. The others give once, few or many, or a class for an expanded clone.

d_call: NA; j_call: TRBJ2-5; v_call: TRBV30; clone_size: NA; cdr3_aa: CAWSGNPIDVYQETQYF; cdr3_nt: TGTGCCTGGAGTGGTAACCCCATCGATGTGTACCAAGAGACCCAGTACTTC
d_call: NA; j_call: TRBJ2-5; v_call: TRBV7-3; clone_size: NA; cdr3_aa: CASSLKGGAATQYF; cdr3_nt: TGTGCCAGCAGCTTAAAAGGCGGGGCCGCGACCCAGTACTTC
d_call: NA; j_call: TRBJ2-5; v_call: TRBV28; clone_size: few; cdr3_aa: CASSLSRLGGGETQYF; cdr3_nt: TGTGCCAGCAGTTTATCGCGACTAGGAGGGGGGGAGACCCAGTACTTC
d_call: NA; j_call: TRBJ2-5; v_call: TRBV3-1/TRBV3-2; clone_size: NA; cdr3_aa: CASSRQGTQYF; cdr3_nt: TGTGCCAGCAGCCGGCAGGGGACCCAGTACTTC
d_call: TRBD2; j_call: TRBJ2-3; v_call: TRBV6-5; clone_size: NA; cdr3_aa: CASSYAGGLLPDTQYF; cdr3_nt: TGTGCCAGCAGTTACGCGGGGGGTTTGTTACCAGATACGCAGTATTTT
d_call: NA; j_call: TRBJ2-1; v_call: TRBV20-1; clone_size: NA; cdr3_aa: CSASEGGDEQFF; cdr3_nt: TGCAGTGCTAGTGAGGGCGGCGATGAGCAGTTCTTC
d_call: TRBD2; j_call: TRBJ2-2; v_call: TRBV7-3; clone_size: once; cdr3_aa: CASRLRAGENTGELFF; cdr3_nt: TGTGCCAGCAGACTTCGAGCGGGAGAGAACACCGGGGAGCTGTTTTTT
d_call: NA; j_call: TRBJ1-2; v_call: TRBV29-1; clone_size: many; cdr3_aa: CSVEEPDLGHYGYTF; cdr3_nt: TGCAGCGTTGAAGAGCCCGACCTGGGGCACTATGGCTACACCTTC
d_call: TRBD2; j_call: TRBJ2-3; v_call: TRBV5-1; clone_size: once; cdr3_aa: CASSRSGGRTDTQYF; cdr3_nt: TGCGCCAGCAGCCGTAGCGGGGGGCGCACAGATACGCAGTATTTT
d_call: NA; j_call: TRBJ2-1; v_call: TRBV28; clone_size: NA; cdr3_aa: CASITRLGVLSYNEQFF; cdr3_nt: TGTGCCAGCATTACCCGTCTCGGGGTTCTCTCCTACAATGAGCAGTTCTTC
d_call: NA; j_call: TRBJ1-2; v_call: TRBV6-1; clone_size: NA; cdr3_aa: CASSTYSNYGYTF; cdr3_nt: TGTGCCAGCAGTACCTACTCTAACTATGGCTACACCTTC
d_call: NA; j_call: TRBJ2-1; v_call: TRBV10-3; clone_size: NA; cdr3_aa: CAISEDSNEQFF; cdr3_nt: TGTGCCATCAGTGAGGACAGCAATGAGCAGTTCTTC
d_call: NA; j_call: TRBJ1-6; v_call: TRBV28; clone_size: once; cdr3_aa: CASSLVGGVQGSPLHF; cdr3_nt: TGTGCCAGCAGTTTAGTGGGGGGTGTTCAAGGATCACCCCTCCACTTT
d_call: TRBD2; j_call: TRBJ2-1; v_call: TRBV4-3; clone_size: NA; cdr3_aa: CASSQDSSGRAKYNEQFF; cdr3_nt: TGCGCCAGCAGCCAAGATTCGAGCGGGAGGGCCAAATACAATGAGCAGTTCTTC
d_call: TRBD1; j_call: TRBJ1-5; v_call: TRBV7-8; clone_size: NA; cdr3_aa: CASSSEDRGGQPQHF; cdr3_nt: TGTGCCAGCAGCTCCGAGGACAGGGGAGGACAGCCCCAGCATTTT
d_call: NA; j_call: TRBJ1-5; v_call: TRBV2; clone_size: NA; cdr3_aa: CASSGSGGNQPQHF; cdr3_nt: TGTGCCAGCAGTGGGTCGGGGGGCAATCAGCCCCAGCATTTT
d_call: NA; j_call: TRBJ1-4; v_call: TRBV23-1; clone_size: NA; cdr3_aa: CARGYCGREEKLFF; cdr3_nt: TGCGCCAGGGGGTATTGCGGGCGCGAAGAAAAACTGTTTTTT
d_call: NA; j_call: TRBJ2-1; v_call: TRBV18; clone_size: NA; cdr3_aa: CASSPRNEQFF; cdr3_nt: TGTGCCAGCTCACCACGAAATGAGCAGTTCTTC
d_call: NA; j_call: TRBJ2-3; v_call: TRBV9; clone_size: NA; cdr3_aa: CASSSFGTDTQYF; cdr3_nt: TGTGCCAGCAGCAGTTTCGGCACAGATACGCAGTATTTT
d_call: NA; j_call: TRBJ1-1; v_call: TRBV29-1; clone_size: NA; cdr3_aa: CSVGGGQTQAFF; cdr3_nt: TGCAGCGTTGGGGGTGGCCAGACCCAAGCTTTCTTT
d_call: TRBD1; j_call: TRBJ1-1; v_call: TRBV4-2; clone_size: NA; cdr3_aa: CASSHQGARPFF; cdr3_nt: TGTGCCAGCAGCCACCAGGGGGCTCGGCCTTTCTTT
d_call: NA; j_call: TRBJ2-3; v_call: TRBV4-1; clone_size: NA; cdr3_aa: CASSQDRQDRDTQYF; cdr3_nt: TGCGCCAGCAGCCAAGATCGACAGGATCGAGATACGCAGTATTTT
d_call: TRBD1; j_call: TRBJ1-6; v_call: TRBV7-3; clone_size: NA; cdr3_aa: CASSLLIDREGRINSPLHF; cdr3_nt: TGTGCCAGCAGCTTATTGATTGACAGGGAGGGAAGAATAAATTCACCCCTCCACTTT
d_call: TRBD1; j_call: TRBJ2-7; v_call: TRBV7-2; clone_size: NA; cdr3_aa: CASSSTGTGQNEQYF; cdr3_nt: TGTGCCAGCAGCTCGACGGGGACAGGGCAAAACGAGCAGTACTTC
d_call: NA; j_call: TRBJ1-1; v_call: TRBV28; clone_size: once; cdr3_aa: CASPRAVRFGTEAFF; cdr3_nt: TGTGCCAGCCCGCGGGCAGTTCGATTTGGCACTGAAGCTTTCTTT
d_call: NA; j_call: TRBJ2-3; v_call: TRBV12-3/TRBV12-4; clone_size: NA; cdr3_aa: CASSLSTDTQYF; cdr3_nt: TGTGCCAGCAGTCTTAGCACAGATACGCAGTATTTT
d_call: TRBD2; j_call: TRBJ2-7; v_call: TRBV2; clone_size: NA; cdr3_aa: CASSGGGSDEQYF; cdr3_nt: TGTGCCAGCAGTGGGGGGGGGTCGGACGAGCAGTACTTC
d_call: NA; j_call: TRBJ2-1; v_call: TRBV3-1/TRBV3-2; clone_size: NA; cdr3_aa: CASSQGFGLNNEQFF; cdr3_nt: TGTGCCAGCAGCCAAGGTTTTGGACTCAACAATGAGCAGTTCTTC
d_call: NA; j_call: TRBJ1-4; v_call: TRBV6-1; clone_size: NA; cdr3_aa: CASSVGRFPTNEKLFF; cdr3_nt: TGTGCCAGCAGTGTGGGCAGGTTCCCAACTAATGAAAAACTGTTTTTT
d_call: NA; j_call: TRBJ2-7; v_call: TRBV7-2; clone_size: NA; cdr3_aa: CASSITGTGLYEQYF; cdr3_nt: TGTGCCAGCAGCATAACCGGGACTGGCTTATACGAGCAGTACTTC
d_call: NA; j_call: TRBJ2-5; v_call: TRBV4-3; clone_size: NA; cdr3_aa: CASSLYEQETQYF; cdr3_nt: TGCGCCAGCAGCCTATATGAGCAAGAGACCCAGTACTTC
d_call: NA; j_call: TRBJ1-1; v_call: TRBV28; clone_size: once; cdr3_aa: CASSTNTEAFF; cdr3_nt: TGTGCCAGCAGCACAAACACTGAAGCTTTCTTT
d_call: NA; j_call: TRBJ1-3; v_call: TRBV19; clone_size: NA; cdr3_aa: CASSMGGAPGNTIYF; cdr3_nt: TGTGCCAGTAGTATGGGGGGAGCACCTGGAAACACCATATATTTT
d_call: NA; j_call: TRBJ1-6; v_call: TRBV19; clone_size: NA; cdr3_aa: CASSPQTVAGSPLHF; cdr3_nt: TGTGCCAGTAGTCCTCAGACAGTGGCCGGTTCACCCCTCCACTTT
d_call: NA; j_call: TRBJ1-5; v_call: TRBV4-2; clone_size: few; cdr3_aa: CASSQENQPQHF; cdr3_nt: TGTGCCAGCAGCCAAGAAAATCAGCCCCAGCATTTT
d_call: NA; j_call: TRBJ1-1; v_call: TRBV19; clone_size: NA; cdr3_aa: CASSIGKGRGEAFF; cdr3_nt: TGTGCCAGTAGTATAGGAAAAGGGAGGGGTGAAGCTTTCTTT
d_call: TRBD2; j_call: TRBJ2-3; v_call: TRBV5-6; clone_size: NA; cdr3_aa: CASSFGLAGGGTDTQYF; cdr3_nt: TGTGCCAGCAGCTTCGGACTAGCGGGAGGAGGCACAGATACGCAGTATTTT
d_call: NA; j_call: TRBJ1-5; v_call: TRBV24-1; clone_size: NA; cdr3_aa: CAPRRGGQQPQHF; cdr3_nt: TGTGCCCCCCGCAGGGGAGGACAACAGCCCCAGCATTTT
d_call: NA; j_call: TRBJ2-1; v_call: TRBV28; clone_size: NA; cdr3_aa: CASSPSVTNNEQFF; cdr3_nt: TGTGCCAGCAGTCCTTCGGTGACAAACAATGAGCAGTTCTTC
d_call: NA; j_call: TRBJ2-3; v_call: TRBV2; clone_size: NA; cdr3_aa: CASRWDPYTDTQYF; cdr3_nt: TGTGCCAGCAGATGGGACCCCTACACAGATACGCAGTATTTT
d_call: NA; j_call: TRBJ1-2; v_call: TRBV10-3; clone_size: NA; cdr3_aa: CAIRAERQSHGYTF; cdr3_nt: TGTGCCATCAGGGCAGAAAGACAGTCCCATGGCTACACCTTC
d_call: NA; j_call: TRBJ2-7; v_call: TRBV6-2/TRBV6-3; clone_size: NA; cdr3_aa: CASSSRYSYEQYF; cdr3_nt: TGTGCCAGCAGTTCCCGGTACTCCTACGAGCAGTACTTC
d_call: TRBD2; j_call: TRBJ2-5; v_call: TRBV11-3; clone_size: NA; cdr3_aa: CASSRGVEETQYF; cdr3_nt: TGTGCCAGCAGCCGGGGGGTGGAGGAGACCCAGTACTTC
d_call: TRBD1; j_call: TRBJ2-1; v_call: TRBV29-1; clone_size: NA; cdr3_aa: CSVDNYGQGLGNEQFF; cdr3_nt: TGCAGCGTAGACAACTACGGACAGGGGCTGGGCAATGAGCAGTTCTTC
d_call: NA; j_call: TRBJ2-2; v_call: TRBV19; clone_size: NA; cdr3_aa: CASRPDRGGELFF; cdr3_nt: TGTGCCAGTAGACCCGATCGGGGCGGGGAGCTGTTTTTT
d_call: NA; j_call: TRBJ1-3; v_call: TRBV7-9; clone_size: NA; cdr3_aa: CASSLLGYAGNTIYF; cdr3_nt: TGTGCCAGCAGCTTGTTGGGATATGCTGGAAACACCATATATTTT
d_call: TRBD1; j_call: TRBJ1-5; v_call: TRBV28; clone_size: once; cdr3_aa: CASHRGQGALNQPQHF; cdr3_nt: TGTGCCAGCCACCGGGGACAGGGGGCGCTGAATCAGCCCCAGCATTTT
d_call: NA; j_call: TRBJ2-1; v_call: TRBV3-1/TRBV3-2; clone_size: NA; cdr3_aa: CASSQIRNEQFF; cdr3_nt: TGTGCCAGCAGCCAGATCCGCAATGAGCAGTTCTTC
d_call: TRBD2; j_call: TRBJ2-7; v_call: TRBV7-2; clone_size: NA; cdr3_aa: CASSPLAGVIYEQYF; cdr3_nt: TGTGCCAGCAGCCCTCTAGCGGGAGTTATCTACGAGCAGTACTTC
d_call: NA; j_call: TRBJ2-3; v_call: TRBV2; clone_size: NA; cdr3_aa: CASSRLDTQYF; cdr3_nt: TGTGCCAGCAGTCGCTTAGATACGCAGTATTTT
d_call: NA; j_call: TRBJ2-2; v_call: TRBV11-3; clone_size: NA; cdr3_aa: CASSLGANTGELFF; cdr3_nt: TGTGCCAGCAGCTTAGGCGCGAACACCGGGGAGCTGTTTTTT